This passage covers 13 T cell receptor beta chains from one sample sequenced in a study of Ad26.COV2.S vaccination and SARS-CoV-2 variants. Libraries were prepared by immunoSEQ multiplex PCR; TCRdb keeps only in-frame clonotypes and omits some of them. In the table there are around 400,000 clones, 83% of which are singletons. The treatment here: about 20 received Ad26.COV2.S at low or high dose, single or two shots; roughly five received placebo; per-sample allocation not given. Samples analyzed were those drawn on day 63 after the first vaccine or placebo injection. Sequencing used peripheral blood, obtained in a trial of Ad26.COV2.S vaccine versus placebo. Receptor source: a person between 18 and 65 years old who received the Ad26.COV2.S COVID-19 vaccine or a placebo.

This rearrangement joins TRBV5-1 to TRBJ2-1, with 7 bases aligning to TRBD2. Germline CDR1 reads SGHRS; CDR2 reads YFSETQ. The J segment lost 6 bases and the V segment lost 1 base, leaving 7 bases of the junction unmatched. The CDR3 has 15 amino acids. The CDR3 loop is CASSLSASGPNEQFF. For the CDR3, the DNA is TGCGCCAGCAGCTTGAGCGCTAGCGGACCCAATGAGCAGTTCTTC.

The V call is TRBV19, the J call TRBJ2-7, with TRBD2 identical over 8 bases. CDR3 length: 13 residues. After removal of 8 bases from V and 1 base from J, the junction contained 4 bases not matched to a gene. Germline V gives CDR1 LNHDA, CDR2 SQIVND (reference sequence). CDR3 protein: CASGRGGSYEQYF. CDR3 DNA: TGTGCCAGTGGCCGGGGGGGTTCCTACGAGCAGTACTTC.

This clone appeared a single time. This chain uses TRBV5-1 with TRBJ2-1; possibly TRBD1 or TRBD2 for D (6 bases each). V shed 0 bases and J shed 0 bases, with 22 bases lying between them. CDR1 is SGHRS, CDR2 YFSETQ, per germline. The CDR3 is made up of 20 amino acids. The CDR3 spells CASSLESSGALRNSYNEQFF. The DNA for the CDR3 is TGCGCCAGCAGCTTGGAGAGTTCGGGGGCGTTGCGGAACTCCTACAATGAGCAGTTCTTC.

The sample holds a few counts of this clone. The gene calls are TRBV7-2 and TRBJ1-2; D possibly corresponds to TRBD1 (6 bases). The V gene's germline CDR1 is SGHTA and CDR2 FQGNSA. The CDR3 sequence is 13 residues long. V lost 2 bases and J 8 bases, leaving 12 bases between the germline ends. CDR3 in DNA: TGTGCCAGCAGCTTACGGCCAGGGGAAGGCTACACCTTC. This encodes CASSLRPGEGYTF.

The CDR3 loop is CATSRVFAETQYF. The CDR3 region has the DNA TGTGCCACCAGCAGAGTCTTTGCAGAGACCCAGTACTTC. The rearrangement links TRBV15 to TRBJ2-5; no firm D call. Germline V CDR1 and CDR2: LNHNV, YYDKDF (reference sequence). The V end was cut by 1 base, the J end by 4 bases, with 7 bases between. This CDR3 spans 13 amino acids.

The chain couples TRBV19 to TRBJ2-7; D is uncertain. V dropped 7 bases and J dropped 2 bases, with 15 bases sitting between them. From germline, CDR1 is LNHDA and CDR2 SQIVND (reference sequence). There are 14 residues in the CDR3. The CDR3 DNA follows: TGTGCCAGTACCGCAAGGCCAGGAACCTACGAGCAGTACTTC. Residues: CASTARPGTYEQYF.

The rearrangement links TRBV28 to TRBJ2-7; 7 nucleotides align to TRBD1. Germline loops: CDR1 MDHEN, CDR2 SYDVKM. The trim removed 8 bases at V and 0 bases at J, leaving 7 bases unmatched. This CDR3 has 14 residues. This chain's CDR3 is CASQIGTASYEQYF. CDR3 coding DNA: TGTGCCAGCCAAATCGGGACAGCCTCCTACGAGCAGTACTTC. The complete variable domain, with remaining parts taken from reference TRBV28 and TRBJ2-7, reads DVKVTQSSRYLVKRTGEKVFLECVQDMDHENMFWYRQDPGLGLRLIYFSYDVKMKEKGDIPEGYSVSREKKERFSLILESASTNQTSMYLCASQIGTASYEQYFGPGTRLTVT.

This clone was recorded a few times. The chain combines TRBV18 with TRBJ1-2; TRBD1 matches at 10 bases. The CDR3 is 13 amino acids. V was clipped by 4 bases and J by 8 bases; unmatched bases: 4. The germline V gene encodes CDR1 KGHSH and CDR2 LQKENI. In nucleotides, the CDR3 is TGTGCCAGCTCACTCGGGACAGGGGTAGGCTACACCTTC. Its translation is CASSLGTGVGYTF.

The chain is built from TRBV7-3 and TRBJ2-6, with D maybe TRBD1 (6 bases). Looked up from germline, CDR1 is SGHTA and CDR2 is FQGTGA. This CDR3 comprises 15 residues. With 5 bases removed from V and 0 bases from J, the gap between germline ends came to 8 bases. CDR3 sequence (DNA): TGTGCCAGCAGCCCACAGGGCTCTGGGGCCAACGTCCTGACTTTC. It encodes CASSPQGSGANVLTF.

The genes are TRBV6-5 and TRBJ1-5; D may be TRBD1 (5 bases). Germline assignment: CDR1 MNHEY and CDR2 SVGAGI. Trimming removed 6 bases at V and 6 bases at J, with 12 bases between. CDR3 length: 13 amino acids. The CDR3 coding sequence is TGTGCCAGCAGCACGTCGGACATTCAGCCCCAGCATTTT. As protein: CASSTSDIQPQHF.

The V call is TRBV3-1 (or the pseudogene TRBV3-2), the J call TRBJ2-7; D uncertain. CDR1 is LGHDT, CDR2 YNNKEL, per germline (reference sequence). Trimming took off 5 bases at V and 0 bases at J, with 8 bases between the two ends. The CDR3 has 13 amino acids. The chain's CDR3 is CASSGDNSYEQYF. CDR3 DNA: TGTGCCAGCAGCGGAGACAACTCCTACGAGCAGTACTTC.

V gene TRBV24-1 combines with J gene TRBJ2-5; weak D call: TRBD1 (5 bases). The ends were cut back, 5 bases at V and 1 base at J, with 10 bases in the middle. The CDR3 has 14 amino acids. CDR1 KGHDR and CDR2 SFDVKD come from the germline V gene. CDR3 nucleotides: TGTGCCACCAGTGTTGAAGGGGCCCAAGAGACCCAGTACTTC. This encodes CATSVEGAQETQYF.

This sequence joins TRBV7-2 and TRBJ1-2; maybe TRBD1 (6 bases). Germline V gene lookup returns CDR1 SGHTA and CDR2 FQGNSA. The CDR3 loop spans 14 amino acids. Trimming shortened V by 2 bases and J by 4 bases, and 11 bases separated the two germline ends. The CDR3 nucleotides are TGTGCCAGCAGCTTATACAGGGAGTCCTATGGCTACACCTTC. Amino acids: CASSLYRESYGYTF. Complete variable domain (other parts from reference TRBV7-2 and TRBJ1-2): GAGVSQSPSNKVTEKGKDVELRCDPISGHTALYWYRQSLGQGLEFLIYFQGNSAPDKSGLPSDRFSAERTGGSVSTLTIQRTQQEDSAVYLCASSLYRESYGYTFGSGTRLTVV.